This T cell receptor (beta chain) emerged from a study of blood T cell repertoires in COVID-19. The overall study: Sites across the United States, Italy and Spain contributed samples from acute and convalescent COVID-19. From T cells, B-cell-depleted T cells, or PBMCs came the material, which was cDNA or gDNA.

Original methodology: Amplification with reference gene primers provided the estimates of nucleated cell counts. Clones were read by immunoSEQ multiplex PCR, and TCRdb kept only the in-frame ones, dropping some. V, J and clone size derive from that table, while D and trimming were established from the DNA sequence. The data contain 180,000 or so clones, about nine tenths of them seen just once; the ten biggest clones take up about 1.4%. V was trimmed by 5 bases and J by 5 bases, leaving 6 bases between them. From germline, CDR1 is MDHEN and CDR2 SYDVKM. The CDR3 runs 12 residues. The sequenced sample consisted of peripheral blood. This clonotype was obtained from a woman between 45 and 60 years old with acute or convalescent COVID-19. The rearrangement links TRBV28 to TRBJ2-2; D is unclear. The CDR3 DNA sequence: TGTGCCAGCAGTCTTCAGACCGGGGAGCTGTTTTTT. Protein: CASSLQTGELFF.